The 19 T cell receptor beta chains in this list originate from one sample, sequenced in a study of shared clonotypes between healthy human individuals. Data came from immunoSEQ multiplex PCR; TCRdb stores just in-frame clones and leaves some out. The sample lists more than 2,000,000 clones, more than 90% seen once, with roughly 0.14% in the top ten. Source material: naive CD4+ T cells sorted from blood. As to subset: CD45RA+ positively selected. The receptors stem from a man younger than 30 in good health.

The CDR3 nucleotides are TGTGCCAGCAGGGGGACGCAGAGCTCCTACGAGCAGTACTTC. Its protein is CASRGTQSSYEQYF. V usage is TRBV27 and J usage is TRBJ2-7; TRBD1 or TRBD2 may be the D gene (5 bases each). V was shortened by 6 bases and J by 0 bases, with 12 bases between the two germline ends. Looked up from germline, CDR1 is MNHEY and CDR2 is SMNVEV (reference sequence). The CDR3 spans 14 residues.

The chain combines TRBV5-1 with TRBJ1-3; 7 bases match TRBD1. The J segment lost 5 bases and the V segment lost 0 bases, leaving 2 bases of the junction unmatched. CDR1 and CDR2 (germline): SGHRS, YFSETQ. CDR3 length equals 14 residues. CDR3 in DNA: TGCGCCAGCAGCTTGGAACAGGGGAGAAACACCATATATTTT. Protein: CASSLEQGRNTIYF.

Comments on this clone: At one end the junction does not follow the germline gene, possibly because of a read error. Other DNA sequences of this sample code for an identical CDR3. This rearrangement joins TRBV7-8 to TRBJ2-2, with 9 positions matching TRBD2. This CDR3 comprises 14 residues. Germline V CDR1 and CDR2: SGHVS, FQNEAQ. The CDR3 nucleotides are TGTGCCAGCAGTTTAGCGGGAGTGGCCGGGGAGCTGTTTTTT. Protein sequence: CASSLAGVAGELFF.

This clone was seen a single time. J is TRBJ1-1 and V is TRBV19; tentatively, D is TRBD1 (5 bases). V was trimmed by 4 bases and J by 4 bases, leaving 13 bases between them. The CDR3 is 14 residues long. Germline assignment: CDR1 LNHDA and CDR2 SQIVND (reference sequence). The CDR3, as DNA: TGTGCCAGTAGTACACAGGCTGGGGGCACTGAAGCTTTCTTT. As protein: CASSTQAGGTEAFF.

The chain combines TRBV29-1 with TRBJ2-6; D not certain. Germline CDR1 is SQVTM and CDR2 is ANQGSEA. The CDR3 covers 12 residues. Trimming pared 5 bases from V and 0 bases from J, leaving 2 bases between. CDR3 in amino acids: CSVYSGANVLTF. The CDR3 bases are TGCAGCGTTTACTCTGGGGCCAACGTCCTGACTTTC.

This clone was seen just once. This chain links TRBV11-2 with TRBJ1-5; D gene unclear. The germline V gene has CDR1 SGHAT and CDR2 FQNNGV. The CDR3 consists of 14 residues. Between the trimmed V and J ends, which lost 5 bases and 9 bases, there was a span of 17 bases. The DNA for the CDR3 is TGTGCCAGCAGCCCGAACTGGGCCTCGGGGCCCCAGCATTTT. It specifies CASSPNWASGPQHF. Full variable domain (rest looked up from reference TRBV11-2 and TRBJ1-5): EAGVAQSPRYKIIEKRQSVAFWCNPISGHATLYWYQQILGQGPKLLIQFQNNGVVDDSQLPKDRFSAERLKGVDSTLKIQPAKLEDSAVYLCASSPNWASGPQHFGDGTRLSIL.

The chain has TRBV11-2 and TRBJ2-5; possible D gene TRBD1, 6 bases. CDR1 is SGHAT, CDR2 FQNNGV, per germline. V dropped 6 bases and J dropped 2 bases, with 16 bases sitting between them. The CDR3 contains 15 residues. CDR3: CASSRVGHPQETQYF. CDR3 nucleotide sequence: TGTGCCAGCAGTAGGGTGGGACACCCGCAAGAGACCCAGTACTTC.

As to this clone: Other DNA sequences in this specimen translate into the identical CDR3. The chain employs TRBV19 and TRBJ2-5; maybe TRBD2 (6 bases). V lost 2 bases and J lost 1, with 8 bases in between. The germline gives CDR1 LNHDA, CDR2 SQIVND (reference sequence). The CDR3 is made up of 14 amino acids. In DNA, the CDR3 is TGTGCCAGTAGTATATCCGGGGGCCAAGAGACCCAGTACTTC. Translating gives CASSISGGQETQYF.

This chain uses TRBV7-9 with TRBJ2-7; maybe TRBD2 (6 bases). V was shortened by 5 bases and J by 2 bases, with 13 bases between the two germline ends. Germline lookup yields CDR1 SEHNR and CDR2 FQNEAQ (reference sequence). The CDR3 is made up of 14 amino acids. The chain's CDR3 is CASSPTTGAYEQYF. The CDR3 DNA is TGTGCCAGCAGCCCCACTACGGGGGCCTACGAGCAGTACTTC.

The chain recombines TRBV5-6 with TRBJ2-3, with a possible D match to TRBD2 (6 bases). The CDR3 is 15 residues long. V dropped 4 bases and J dropped 5 bases, with 17 bases sitting between them. Looked up from germline, CDR1 is SGHDT and CDR2 is YYEEEE. This chain's CDR3 is CASSVLPTGEDTQYF. The CDR3 nucleotides read TGTGCCAGCAGCGTCCTACCAACGGGGGAAGATACGCAGTATTTT.

This clone was detected once. The chain links TRBV5-1 to TRBJ1-1, with D possibly being TRBD1 (5 bases). Germline values: CDR1 SGHRS, CDR2 YFSETQ. This CDR3 has 15 residues. V lost 2 bases and J lost 6, with 17 bases in between. DNA for the CDR3: TGCGCCAGCAGCTTAGGTGGGCAGGGTAGTCCTGAAGCTTTCTTT. Protein product: CASSLGGQGSPEAFF.

The chain links TRBV10-3 to TRBJ2-1, with TRBD2 matching over 12 bases. The CDR3 consists of 13 residues. The V gene's germline CDR1 is ENHRY and CDR2 SYGVKD. The ends lost 7 bases at V and 9 bases at J; junction bases unmatched: 4. CDR3 in DNA: TGTGCCATCACCCAGACTAGCGGGAGTGAGCAGTTCTTC. This gives the protein CAITQTSGSEQFF.

This chain links TRBV9 with TRBJ2-5; the match to TRBD2 covers 10 bases. CDR3 length equals 19 residues. Germline V gene sequence: CDR1 SGDLS, CDR2 YYNGEE. J gave up 2 bases and V 4 bases, and 17 bases lay outside the gene matches. CDR3 DNA sequence: TGTGCCAGCAGCCCCCACTCGCTAGCGGGGGCCCTCTTACAAGAGACCCAGTACTTC. Translated, it gives CASSPHSLAGALLQETQYF. Full variable domain (rest looked up from reference TRBV9 and TRBJ2-5): DSGVTQTPKHLITATGQRVTLRCSPRSGDLSVYWYQQSLDQGLQFLIQYYNGEERAKGNILERFSAQQFPDLHSELNLSSLELGDSALYFCASSPHSLAGALLQETQYFGPGTRLLVL.

The chain recombines TRBV28 with TRBJ2-3; perhaps TRBD2 as D (5 bases). From germline, CDR1 is MDHEN and CDR2 SYDVKM. This CDR3 comprises 14 residues. The V and J ends lost 5 bases and 2 bases respectively, with 11 bases between them. The CDR3 nucleotides are TGTGCCAGCAGTCCGGGAACACACACAGATACGCAGTATTTT. Translated: CASSPGTHTDTQYF.

The chain is built from TRBV9 and TRBJ2-7; D may correspond to TRBD1 or TRBD2 (5 bases each). V lost 2 bases, J lost 6 bases, and 18 bases lay in between. CDR1 SGDLS and CDR2 YYNGEE come from the germline V gene. The CDR3 runs to 15 residues. CDR3 protein: CASSVSGTPPSEQYF. The DNA for the CDR3 is TGTGCCAGCAGCGTCTCCGGGACCCCCCCCAGCGAGCAGTACTTC.

This chain joins TRBV2 and TRBJ2-2, with D possibly called TRBD1 or TRBD2 (6 bases each). Germline CDR1 and CDR2: SNHLY and FYNNEI. The V end lost 6 bases, the J end lost 7 bases, and 15 bases lay between the germline ends. The CDR3 totals 14 residues. The CDR3 loop is CASRPWGAGGELFF. CDR3 nucleotide sequence: TGTGCCAGCAGGCCTTGGGGGGCCGGCGGGGAGCTGTTTTTT.

This sequence joins TRBV10-3 and TRBJ2-7; D may be TRBD1 (6 bases). V was pared by 6 bases and J by 2 bases, with 11 bases between. CDR3 size: 13 residues. Germline V gene lookup returns CDR1 ENHRY and CDR2 SYGVKD. CDR3 region: CAIRETGPYEQYF. The CDR3 nucleotides are TGTGCCATCAGAGAGACAGGCCCCTACGAGCAGTACTTC.

The J gene is TRBJ2-3, the V gene TRBV19, with 10 bases aligning to TRBD1. This CDR3 is 17 amino acids long. The V gene end was trimmed by 8 bases and the J gene end by 3 bases; junction bases not matched to a gene: 14. CDR1 and CDR2 from the germline V gene are LNHDA and SQIVND (reference sequence). CDR3 amino acids: CASRAFGQGDGTDTQYF. The CDR3 bases are TGTGCCAGTCGTGCTTTTGGACAGGGGGATGGAACAGATACGCAGTATTTT. Filled out from reference TRBV19 and TRBJ2-3, the complete variable domain reads DGGITQSPKYLFRKEGQNVTLSCEQNLNHDAMYWYRQDPGQGLRLIYYSQIVNDFQKGDIAEGYSVSREKKESFPLTVTSAQKNPTAFYLCASRAFGQGDGTDTQYFGPGTRLTVL.

This chain links TRBV11-3 with TRBJ2-7, with a possible D match to TRBD1 (6 bases). Germline CDR1 is SGHNT and CDR2 is YENEEA. The CDR3 extends over 13 amino acids. Deletions cut 5 bases from V and 2 bases from J, with 10 bases between. CDR3 coding DNA: TGTGCCAGCAGCAAGGGGGAAGCCTACGAGCAGTACTTC. Residues: CASSKGEAYEQYF.